One sample yielded the 21 T cell receptor beta chains listed below, sequenced in a study of metastatic and nonmetastatic thyroid tumors. TCRdb redid the clone calls on the PCR reads using MiXCR. In the table there are roughly 40,000 clones, around 17% of which are singletons. Each patient went into thyroid surgery without having received any treatment. Sequencing used tumor tissue. Receptors originate from a female donor with papillary thyroid cancer or a benign thyroid nodule (not recorded which). Some clones in this sample may be carry-over from other donors' samples.

This clone was seen a handful of times. A much bigger clone sits one base away, suggesting this may be a read error. The CDR3 sequence: CASSEWSPSMNTEAFF. The CDR3 nucleotides are TGTGCCAGCAGTGAATGGTCGCCTAGCATGAACACTGAAGCTTTCTTT. The rearrangement uses TRBV6-1 and TRBJ1-1; no definite D call. This CDR3 comprises 16 residues. Germline CDR1 is MNHNS and CDR2 is SASEGT. Trimming cost V 2 bases and J 0 bases, with 13 bases left between them.

V gene TRBV4-1 combines with J gene TRBJ1-2; D is perhaps TRBD1 (5 bases). Trimming took off 3 bases at V and 4 bases at J, with 12 bases between the two ends. CDR1 is MGHRA, CDR2 YSYEKL, per germline. This CDR3 spans 14 amino acids. CDR3: CASSQGDGAYGYTF. CDR3 nucleotides: TGCGCCAGCAGCCAGGGGGACGGAGCCTATGGCTACACCTTC.

This clone was observed many times. The V and J genes are TRBV20-1 and TRBJ1-5, with 7 nucleotides matching TRBD1. With 5 bases clipped from V and 1 base from J, the junction kept 11 bases outside the gene matches. Germline CDR1 DFQATT, CDR2 SNEGSKA (reference sequence). The CDR3 consists of 16 residues. CDR3 in DNA: TGCAGTGCTCTTCCCGGACAGGCTCGAAGCAATCAGCCCCAGCATTTT. It specifies CSALPGQARSNQPQHF.

This clone was counted ten times or more. The chain couples TRBV9 to TRBJ1-2; maybe TRBD1 (6 bases). Germline V gives CDR1 SGDLS, CDR2 YYNGEE. Trimming pared 7 bases from V and 8 bases from J, leaving 18 bases between. The CDR3 runs 13 residues. CDR3 in amino acids: CASRGGAGSGYTF. CDR3 bases: TGTGCCAGCCGGGGGGGCGCGGGGTCGGGCTACACCTTC.

Regarding this clone: Sequence at one end of the junction differs from germline and may be a read error. V and J are TRBV4-3 and TRBJ2-2, with D perhaps matching TRBD2 (6 bases). The germline CDR1 and CDR2 sequences are LGHNA and YSLEER. This CDR3 comprises 17 residues. Here the CDR3 DNA reads TGCGCCAGCAGCCAAGATCTAGCGTCGGGTTACACCTGGGAGTTGTTTTTT. Residues: CASSQDLASGYTWELFF.

The sample holds many counts of this clone. The rearrangement links TRBV7-2 to TRBJ1-3, with TRBD1 matching 7 bases. V shed 2 bases and J 4 bases; nucleotides not matched to a gene: 5. Germline V gives CDR1 SGHTA, CDR2 FQGNSA. The CDR3 contains 15 residues. The CDR3 region has the DNA TGTGCCAGCAGCTTATTAAAGGGGGCAGGAAACACCATATATTTT. Its protein product is CASSLLKGAGNTIYF.

This clone was seen only a few times. A clone one base away is much larger, so this may be a read error. The chain uses TRBV6-5 and TRBJ2-1; TRBD2 matches 12 bases. With 11 bases clipped from V and 14 bases from J, the junction kept 10 bases outside the gene matches. CDR1 MNHEY and CDR2 SVGAGI come from the germline V gene. The CDR3 loop spans 12 amino acids. CDR3 sequence reads: CAGRLAGAREFF. CDR3 nucleotide sequence: TGTGCCGGGCGACTAGCGGGAGCTCGGGAGTTCTTC.

The chain is built from TRBV7-2 and TRBJ2-4; 14 bases align to TRBD2. Germline loops: CDR1 SGHTA, CDR2 FQGNSA. The CDR3 runs 16 residues. V lost 4 bases and J lost 10; bases outside the gene matches: 9. The CDR3 sequence: CASSSGLAGAESIQYF. Written as DNA, the CDR3 is TGTGCCAGCAGCTCGGGACTAGCGGGAGCCGAGAGTATTCAGTACTTC.

This clone occurred many times. The genes are TRBV4-1 and TRBJ2-5; D may be TRBD2 (5 bases). Germline CDR1 and CDR2: MGHRA and YSYEKL. The V end lost 2 bases, the J end lost 2 bases, and 12 bases lay between the germline ends. The CDR3 is made up of 15 amino acids. The CDR3 coding sequence is TGCGCCAGCAGCCAATATCGGGGAGTTCAAGAGACCCAGTACTTC. Protein: CASSQYRGVQETQYF.

This clone was seen repeatedly, ten times or more. This rearrangement joins TRBV19 to TRBJ2-2; possibly TRBD1 or TRBD2 for D (6 bases each). Germline V gene lookup returns CDR1 LNHDA and CDR2 SQIVND (reference sequence). This CDR3 comprises 16 residues. V was trimmed by 5 bases and J by 4 bases, leaving 17 bases between them. The DNA of the CDR3 is TGTGCCAGTAGTCCTGGGTGGGGGGCAATCACCGGGGAGCTGTTTTTT. Translated, it gives CASSPGWGAITGELFF.

This clone was detected a few times. This specimen includes other DNA sequences encoding the same CDR3. The chain links TRBV5-6 to TRBJ2-3, with D perhaps being TRBD1 or TRBD2 (5 bases each). CDR1 SGHDT and CDR2 YYEEEE come from the germline V gene. The CDR3 loop spans 15 amino acids. With 4 bases removed from V and 3 bases from J, the gap between germline ends came to 15 bases. The CDR3 DNA reads as TGTGCCAGCAGCCCTTGGGGGTCCGAGACAGATACGCAGTATTTT. It is translated as CASSPWGSETDTQYF.

CDR3 residues: CASSLGQAPEEQYF. DNA of the CDR3: TGTGCCAGCAGTTTAGGGCAGGCTCCCGAAGAGCAGTACTTC. The gene calls are TRBV28 and TRBJ2-7; D not resolved. The CDR3 spans 14 residues. The germline V and J ends were trimmed by 2 bases and 7 bases, with 15 bases remaining between them. CDR1 is MDHEN and CDR2 is SYDVKM in the germline V gene.

This clone was detected many times. The chain links TRBV19 to TRBJ2-6; 10 bases fit TRBD1. Germline V gives CDR1 LNHDA, CDR2 SQIVND (reference sequence). The CDR3 has 16 amino acids. Trimming at V came to 7 bases and at J to 3 bases, leaving 6 bases not matched to a gene. DNA for the CDR3: TGTGCCAGTAAGCGACAGGGGGCGCTTGGGGCCAACGTCCTGACTTTC. Translating it yields CASKRQGALGANVLTF.

This clone was observed many times. J is TRBJ1-2 and V is TRBV11-2; perhaps TRBD1 as D (5 bases). This CDR3 comprises 17 residues. V shed 0 bases and J shed 3 bases, with 17 bases lying between them. The germline CDR1 and CDR2 sequences are SGHAT and FQNNGV. CDR3 coding DNA: TGTGCCAGCAGCTTAGATCCTTGGCAAGGGACCTACTATGGCTACACCTTC. Amino acid sequence: CASSLDPWQGTYYGYTF.

This clone is a singleton in its sample. The CDR3 region has the DNA TGCAGTGCCACCCCTGGGGCGCCAACAGCCTACGAGCAGTACTTC. As protein: CSATPGAPTAYEQYF. The chain combines TRBV20-1 with TRBJ2-7, with D possibly being TRBD1 (5 bases). Germline loops: CDR1 DFQATT, CDR2 SNEGSKA (reference sequence). CDR3 length: 15 residues. Trimming removed 6 bases from V and 2 bases from J, with 20 bases in between.

This clone appeared a few times. This chain uses TRBV6-2 or TRBV6-3 with TRBJ2-7, with 7 nucleotides matching TRBD2. The germline V gene encodes CDR1 MNHEY and CDR2 SVGEGT. The CDR3 extends over 21 amino acids. V lost 0 bases and J lost 2; bases outside the gene matches: 22. The CDR3 nucleotides read TGTGCCAGCAGTTACTCGAAATGGGGGGATGCGGGCGGGAGAGGGACCTACGAGCAGTACTTC. The encoded protein is CASSYSKWGDAGGRGTYEQYF.

In its sample, this clone was seen many times. This chain joins TRBV15 and TRBJ2-1, with 9 bases identical to TRBD2. J lost 15 bases, V lost 0 bases, and 12 bases had no gene match. This CDR3 is built from 15 residues. The V gene's germline CDR1 is LNHNV and CDR2 YYDKDF (reference sequence). CDR3 DNA sequence: TGTGCCACCAGCAGAGATCCGGGGACTAGCCCACGGCGGTTCTTC. Amino acids: CATSRDPGTSPRRFF.

The table lists this clone with many counts. This rearrangement joins TRBV28 to TRBJ1-5, with 7 bases matching TRBD1. The V segment lost 3 bases and the J segment 2 bases; nucleotides outside the gene matches: 4. Per germline, CDR1 MDHEN and CDR2 SYDVKM. The CDR3 loop spans 15 amino acids. This CDR3 is CASSFRGQRNQPQHF. In nucleotides, the CDR3 is TGTGCCAGCAGTTTTCGGGGACAGCGCAATCAGCCCCAGCATTTT.

This clone was recorded many times. The chain is built from TRBV7-2 and TRBJ1-1; D gene ambiguous. CDR3 length equals 15 residues. V gave up 1 base and J gave up 0 bases, with 9 bases separating them. From germline, CDR1 is SGHTA and CDR2 FQGNSA. In nucleotides, the CDR3 is TGTGCCAGCAGCTTAGTGCAGGAACTGAACACTGAAGCTTTCTTT. The encoded protein is CASSLVQELNTEAFF.

In this sample, this clone turned up many times. Here the CDR3 DNA reads TGTGCCAGCACCGGACAGTATGGAGATTCACCCCTCCACTTT. It is translated as CASTGQYGDSPLHF. The chain combines TRBV27 with TRBJ1-6, with D perhaps TRBD1 (6 bases). Trimming stripped 7 bases from V and 8 bases from J, with 15 bases between. The CDR3 has 14 residues. Germline V gene data show CDR1 as MNHEY and CDR2 as SMNVEV (reference sequence).

This clone was counted between two and nine times. Given a much more abundant clone one base away, this may be a read error. The V call is TRBV19, the J call TRBJ2-1; the match to TRBD2 covers 14 bases. The CDR3 extends over 17 amino acids. After removal of 4 bases from V and 2 bases from J, the junction contained 4 bases not matched to a gene. Per the germline V gene, CDR1 is LNHDA and CDR2 is SQIVND (reference sequence). In DNA, the CDR3 is TGTGCCAGTAGTAAAGGGACTAGCGGGAGTGCCTACAATGAGCAGTTCTTC. Residues: CASSKGTSGSAYNEQFF.